A single TCR beta chain is shown here with its context. The data originate from a study of blood T cell repertoires in COVID-19. Assay used: immunoSEQ multiplex PCR; TCRdb lists only in-frame clones, some missing. The table includes approximately 260,000 clones, approximately 87% detected once. J lost 5 bases, V lost 1 base, and 15 bases had no gene match. CDR1 is LGHDT and CDR2 is YNNKEL in the germline V gene (reference sequence). This CDR3 region has 18 residues. The rearrangement uses TRBV3-1 (or the pseudogene TRBV3-2) and TRBJ2-5; 8 nucleotides line up with TRBD2. This clonotype was sampled from a human donor in a cohort sampled during active COVID-19. Sequencing was carried out using peripheral blood. The CDR3 nucleotides are TGTGCCAGCAGCCAAGTTCTACCGGGACTAGGGGCTTCGGAGACCCAGTACTTC. It is translated as CASSQVLPGLGASETQYF.